This T cell receptor (beta chain) was obtained from a study of cytomegalovirus exposure and HLA in healthy donors. On the study more broadly: Caucasian-associated ancestry cluster membership applied to over 80% of around 400 genotyped donors. Notes on the study in general: Per published reports, the classifier diagnosed cytomegalovirus status with high specificity and sensitivity.

The CDR3 totals 15 residues. The germline V and J ends were trimmed by 8 bases and 3 bases, with 20 bases remaining between them. Germline V gene sequence: CDR1 SQVTM, CDR2 ANQGSEA. A word on this clone: Its target is not known.

The PCR ran on 60 Vbeta and 13 Jbeta primers. Method: immunoSEQ multiplex PCR; TCRdb's copy keeps in-frame clones and lacks some. The sample lists 200,000 to 250,000 clones, about four fifths seen once, with 5.4% in the top ten. This rearrangement joins TRBV29-1 to TRBJ2-1; D possibly corresponds to TRBD2 (6 bases). This TCR was recovered from a woman aged 40 to 49 in good health and CMV-seropositive. Sequences were obtained from PBMCs. CDR3 protein: CSLSLGLAVYNEQFF. The CDR3 DNA is TGCAGCCTTTCCTTGGGACTGGCAGTCTACAATGAGCAGTTCTTC.